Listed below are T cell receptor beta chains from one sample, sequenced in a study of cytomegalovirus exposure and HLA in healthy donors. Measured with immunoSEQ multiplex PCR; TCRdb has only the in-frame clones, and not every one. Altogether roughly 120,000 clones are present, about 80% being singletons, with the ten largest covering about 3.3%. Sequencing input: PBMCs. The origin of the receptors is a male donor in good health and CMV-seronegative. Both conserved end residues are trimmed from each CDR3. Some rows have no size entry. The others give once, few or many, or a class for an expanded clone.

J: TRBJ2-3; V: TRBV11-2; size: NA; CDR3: ASSLDWRRGPTDTQY
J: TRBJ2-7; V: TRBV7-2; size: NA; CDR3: ASSLSLSSYEQY
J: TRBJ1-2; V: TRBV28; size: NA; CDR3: ASRLDRNYGYT
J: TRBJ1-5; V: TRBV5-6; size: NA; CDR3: ASSLGTGRDDQPQH
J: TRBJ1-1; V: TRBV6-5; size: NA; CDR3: ASTLGENTEAF
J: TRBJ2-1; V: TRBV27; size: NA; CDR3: ASRRASGSNEQF
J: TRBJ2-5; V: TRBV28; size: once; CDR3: ASSFGLAGGETQY
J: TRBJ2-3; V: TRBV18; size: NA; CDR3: ASSPPGLAGDTQY
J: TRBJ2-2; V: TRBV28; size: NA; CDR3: ASQRGSSNTGELF
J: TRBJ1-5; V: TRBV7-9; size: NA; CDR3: ASSPLGRNQPQH
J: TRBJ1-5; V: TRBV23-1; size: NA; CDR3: ASSHRKGNQPQH
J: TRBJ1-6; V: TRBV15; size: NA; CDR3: ATSHRTKPPLH
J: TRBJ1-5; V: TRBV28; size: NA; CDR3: ASSLRSRQRYSNQPQH
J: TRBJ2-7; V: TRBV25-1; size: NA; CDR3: ASSESGQGRFSYEQY
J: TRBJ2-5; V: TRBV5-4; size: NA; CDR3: ASTSTGRGETQY
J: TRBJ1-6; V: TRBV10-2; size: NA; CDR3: ASKEVDNSPLH
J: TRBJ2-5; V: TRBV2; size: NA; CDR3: ASSFGRVQETQY
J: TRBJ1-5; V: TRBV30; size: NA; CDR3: AWSAQGQQPQH
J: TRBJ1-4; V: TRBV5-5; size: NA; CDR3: ASSSDRGLEKLF
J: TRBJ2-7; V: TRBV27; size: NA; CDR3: ASSLVRVDSYEQY
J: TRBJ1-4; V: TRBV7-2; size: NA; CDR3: ASSSNRGQGEKLF
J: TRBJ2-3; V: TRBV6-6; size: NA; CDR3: ASSSTEVSTDTQY
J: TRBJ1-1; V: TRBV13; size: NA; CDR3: ASSLLGPRDTAMNTEAF
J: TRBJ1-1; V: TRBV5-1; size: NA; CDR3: ASSLETGGGELSRRNTEAF
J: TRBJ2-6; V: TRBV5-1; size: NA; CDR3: ASSPATPGQGRMSANGLT
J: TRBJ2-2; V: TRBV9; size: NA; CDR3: ASSARQIPTGELF
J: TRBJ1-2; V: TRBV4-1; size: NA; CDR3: ASSHPSGYGYT
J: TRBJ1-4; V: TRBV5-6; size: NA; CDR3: ASSLQGFEKLF
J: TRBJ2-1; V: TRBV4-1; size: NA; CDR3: ASSQVDIISYNEQF
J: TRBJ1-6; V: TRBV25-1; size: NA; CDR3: ASSAHSSSPLH
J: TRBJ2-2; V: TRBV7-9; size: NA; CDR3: ASGGESTGELF
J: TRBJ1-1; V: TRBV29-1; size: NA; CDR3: SVELQGMNTEAF
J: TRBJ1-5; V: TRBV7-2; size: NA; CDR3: ASSIATGVRNQPQH
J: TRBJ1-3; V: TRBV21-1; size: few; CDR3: ASSIGAVAGNTIY
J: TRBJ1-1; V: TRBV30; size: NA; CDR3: AWSVNRGAF
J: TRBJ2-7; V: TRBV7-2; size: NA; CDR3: ASSSHRRDRVVYEQY
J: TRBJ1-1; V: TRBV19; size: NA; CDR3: ASKVGTVVGAEAF
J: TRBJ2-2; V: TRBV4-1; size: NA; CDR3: ASSLNEGTGELF
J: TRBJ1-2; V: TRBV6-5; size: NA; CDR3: ASTLRGGGYT
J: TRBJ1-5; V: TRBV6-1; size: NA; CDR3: ASSEATGGNQPQH